These T cell receptor beta chains were read from a single sample in a study of blood T cell repertoires in COVID-19. TCRdb's copy holds only in-frame clones and misses some; the assay was immunoSEQ multiplex PCR. The sample carries some 150,000 clones, about four fifths recorded once. The source material was peripheral blood. These receptors were collected from a human donor in a cohort sampled during active COVID-19. Both conserved end residues are part of each CDR3. Fields, in order: J gene, clone size, D gene, V gene, CDR3 DNA, CDR3 protein. The D gene is left open where the match is weak. Clone sizes are given selectively: once, few, many, or a class where the clone is expanded.

>TRBJ2-7|-|-|TRBV2
TGTGCCAGCAGTCTCGGGTCCGTTATTATCTACGAGCAGTACTTC
CASSLGSVIIYEQYF
>TRBJ2-5|once|TRBD2|TRBV5-4
TGTGCCAGCAGCGTAGGGACTAGCGGGTTCCAAGAGACCCAGTACTTC
CASSVGTSGFQETQYF
>TRBJ2-2|-|TRBD2|TRBV7-2
TGTGCCAGCAGCTTACATCTAGCGGCCGGGGAGCTGTTTTTT
CASSLHLAAGELFF
>TRBJ2-5|-|TRBD2|TRBV5-1
TGCGCCAGCAGCTTGGAGCCAGGCCTAGCGGGAGGAGAGACCCAGTACTTC
CASSLEPGLAGGETQYF
>TRBJ2-2|once|TRBD1|TRBV6-4
TGTGCCAGCAGAGGGGACAGGAGCACCGGGGAGCTGTTTTTT
CASRGDRSTGELFF
>TRBJ2-1|-|-|TRBV28
TGTGCCAGCAGTTTACTAGCTATGTACAATGAGCAGTTCTTC
CASSLLAMYNEQFF
>TRBJ2-1|-|-|TRBV19
TGTGCCAGTAGTATCGGTGGGAGATACAATGAGCAGTTCTTC
CASSIGGRYNEQFF
>TRBJ2-2|-|TRBD1|TRBV19
TGTGCCACCCGGGACAGGGGCACCGGGGAGCTGTTTTTT
CATRDRGTGELFF
>TRBJ1-2|-|-|TRBV5-1
TGCGCCAGCAGCATCGGCGGACAGATTAACTATGGCTACACCTTC
CASSIGGQINYGYTF
>TRBJ1-1|-|-|TRBV3-1/TRBV3-2
TGTGCCAGCAGCCAAGGCGTTAAAGCTTTCTTT
CASSQGVKAFF
>TRBJ2-5|-|-|TRBV5-1
TGCGCCAGCAGCTTAGGCGGGACGACGTCGTCGTTTACAGAGACCCAGTACTTC
CASSLGGTTSSFTETQYF
>TRBJ2-5|-|TRBD1|TRBV6-5
TGTGCCAGCAGCCCAACAGGGGGCATCTGGGAGACCCAGTACTTC
CASSPTGGIWETQYF
>TRBJ2-7|-|-|TRBV10-3
TGTGCCACTTCGGACAGCCCTAGCTCCTACGAGCAGTACTTC
CATSDSPSSYEQYF
>TRBJ2-2|few|TRBD1|TRBV12-3/TRBV12-4
TGTGCCGGAAGGGGGCAGGGCACCGGGGAGCTGTTTTTT
CAGRGQGTGELFF
>TRBJ2-7|-|-|TRBV5-4
TGTGCCAGCAGCTTGGGCCGAAAAGGCAGGGTTGACTACGAGCAGTACTTC
CASSLGRKGRVDYEQYF
>TRBJ2-7|-|TRBD2|TRBV28
TGTGCCAGCAGCGGGACTAGCCCCCCCTACGAGCAGTACTTC
CASSGTSPPYEQYF
>TRBJ1-2|-|TRBD1|TRBV5-1
TGCGCCAGCAGCCGGTTAGGGACAGGGGGCCCCGGGGGCTACACCTTC
CASSRLGTGGPGGYTF
>TRBJ2-3|-|-|TRBV18
TGTGCCAGCTCCCCAGGACTATCCACAGATACGCAGTATTTT
CASSPGLSTDTQYF
>TRBJ1-1|-|-|TRBV6-4
TGTGCCAGCAGTGACCCCCAGGCAGGGTCCCTGGACACTGAAGCTTTCTTT
CASSDPQAGSLDTEAFF
>TRBJ2-5|-|-|TRBV11-1
TGTGCCAGCAGCTTCCATTCTGGGTCCGGGGAGACCCAGTACTTC
CASSFHSGSGETQYF
>TRBJ2-3|-|TRBD2|TRBV19
TGTGCCAGTAGGGCTCTAGCGGGAGTCACAGATACGCAGTATTTT
CASRALAGVTDTQYF
>TRBJ2-2|-|TRBD1|TRBV7-9
TGTGCCAGCAGCTTACCCAAGGGGACAGGAAACACCGGGGAGCTGTTTTTT
CASSLPKGTGNTGELFF
>TRBJ2-4|-|-|TRBV5-1
TGCGCCAGCAGCGCGGGGGCCGGGGACATTCAGTACTTC
CASSAGAGDIQYF
>TRBJ1-2|-|-|TRBV11-2
TGTGCCAGCACCATTGACCGGGTTTATGGCTACACCTTC
CASTIDRVYGYTF
>TRBJ2-7|once|-|TRBV7-9
TGTGCCAGCAGCTTATTCGGCTACGAGCAGTACTTC
CASSLFGYEQYF
>TRBJ1-3|-|-|TRBV4-1
TGCGCCAGCAGCCAAGATTGGATAGCTCCCGCAAACACCATATATTTT
CASSQDWIAPANTIYF
>TRBJ2-3|-|TRBD2|TRBV19
TGTGCCACTCGGCCGCGGCGGGAGAGCGATACGCAGTATTTT
CATRPRRESDTQYF
>TRBJ1-1|-|TRBD1|TRBV5-4
TGTGCCAGCAGCCGGGGACAGGCTAACACTGAAGCTTTCTTT
CASSRGQANTEAFF
>TRBJ1-4|-|-|TRBV18
TGTGCCAGCTCACCAGGACTGTCTGAAAAACTGTTTTTT
CASSPGLSEKLFF
>TRBJ2-1|-|-|TRBV7-2
TGTGCCAGCAGCCCCCAGGGGAGCCCCTACAATGAGCAGTTCTTC
CASSPQGSPYNEQFF
>TRBJ2-5|once|-|TRBV15
TGTGCCACCAGCCCACGAGGCTCACAAGAGACCCAGTACTTC
CATSPRGSQETQYF
>TRBJ2-6|-|-|TRBV27
TGTGCCAGCAGTCTCTTAGGGGCCAACGTCCTGACTTTC
CASSLLGANVLTF
>TRBJ2-1|-|TRBD2|TRBV7-9
TGTGCCAGCAGTCGAAGCGGGAGTAGCTACAATGAGCAGTTCTTC
CASSRSGSSYNEQFF